The entry that follows covers one T cell receptor (beta chain) sequence. Sorted cells numbering roughly 18,000 to 1,100,000, with 10%, 30% or 50% RNA, yielded the naive CD8 libraries. The data are from a study of molecular identifiers for immune sequencing clone quantification. Using its own MiXCR run on the PCR reads, TCRdb lists one record per CDR3 protein. The profile shows over 60,000 distinct CDR3 sequences, under 20% of them singletons. Germline assignment: CDR1 SQVTM and CDR2 ANQGSEA. Trimming pared 5 bases from V and 6 bases from J, leaving 7 bases between. This CDR3 spans 11 amino acids. This TCR derives from a human donor in good health. Some libraries in this study had Jurkat cell RNA spiked in. The V call is TRBV29-1, the J call TRBJ2-2; tentative D call: TRBD2 (5 bases). The sequenced sample was naive CD8+ T cells from blood, with Jurkat cell RNA spiked in. Subset noted: FACS-sorted CD8+CD4-CCR7+CD45RA+ naive T cells. CDR3 loop: CSVRGSGELFF. The CDR3 DNA sequence: TGCAGCGTTCGAGGGTCCGGGGAGCTGTTTTTT.